This T cell receptor beta chain is drawn from a study of blood T cell repertoires in COVID-19. Study context: T cells, B-cell-depleted T cells, or PBMCs provided the cDNA or gDNA that served as material.

Libraries were prepared by immunoSEQ multiplex PCR; TCRdb keeps only in-frame clonotypes and omits some of them. The sample has about 240,000 clones; approximately 82% are singletons. Germline CDR1 and CDR2: LGHDT and YNNKEL (reference sequence). This CDR3 contains 15 residues. The V end lost 4 bases, the J end lost 5 bases, and 17 bases lay between the germline ends. This chain links TRBV3-1 (or the pseudogene TRBV3-2) with TRBJ2-5; maybe TRBD1 (6 bases). The clonotype comes from a woman in her late teens or twenties with acute or convalescent COVID-19. Sequencing was performed on peripheral blood. CDR3 bases: TGTGCCAGCAGCCCATCATTCGGTGACAGGGAGACCCAGTACTTC. Translated, it gives CASSPSFGDRETQYF.